Sequencing of this TCR beta chain was carried out in a study of beta chain features in type 1 diabetes. The overall study: All of the samples together had 107,917,701 sorted cells examined.

Reverse transcription of all isolated RNA meant that expressed TCRB transcripts were sequenced. Only in-frame clones appear in the TCRdb table, and some are missing; sequencing was by immunoSEQ multiplex PCR. The table shows about 270,000 clones, with around an eighth occurring only once. This clone was found a few times. The CDR3 is 12 amino acids. V gave up 0 bases and J gave up 7 bases, with 7 bases separating them. The germline V gene encodes CDR1 SGDLS and CDR2 YYNGEE. The source is a woman between 35 and 50 years old in good health. The chain is built from TRBV9 and TRBJ1-1; the D gene is possibly TRBD1 (5 bases). Sequences were obtained from naive CD4+ T cells from blood. In DNA form, the CDR3 reads TGTGCCAGCAGCGTAGCGGGGGGTGAAGCTTTCTTT. It yields the protein CASSVAGGEAFF.